The 29 T cell receptor beta chains below were found in one sample sequenced in a study of cytomegalovirus exposure and HLA in healthy donors. The protocol was immunoSEQ multiplex PCR, while the TCRdb copy is restricted to in-frame clones and leaves out a portion. This sample has some 78,000 clones, with 90% to 97% found just once. Sequenced material: PBMCs. These receptors all come from a man in his late teens or twenties in good health and CMV-seropositive.

The rearrangement joins TRBV5-1 to TRBJ2-7; the match to TRBD2 covers 13 bases. Germline V gives CDR1 SGHRS, CDR2 YFSETQ. V gave up 2 bases and J gave up 4 bases; unmatched junction bases: 6. The CDR3 loop spans 16 amino acids. The CDR3 nucleotides read TGCGCCAGCAGCTTCGGACTAGCGGGAGCCCGGTACGAGCAGTACTTC. This translates into CASSFGLAGARYEQYF.

This sequence joins TRBV6-8 and TRBJ1-3; 11 nucleotides line up with TRBD1. The CDR3 sequence is 16 residues long. The germline gives CDR1 MNHGY, CDR2 SAAAGT. V was pared by 6 bases and J by 4 bases, with 8 bases of the junction left unmatched. The CDR3 sequence: CASSPGTGGSGNTIYF. Here the CDR3 DNA reads TGTGCCAGCAGCCCCGGGACAGGGGGATCAGGAAACACCATATATTTT.

CDR3 amino acids: CASSFTGGSYNEQFF. Written as DNA, the CDR3 is TGTGCCAGCAGTTTTACAGGGGGATCCTACAATGAGCAGTTCTTC. The chain couples TRBV2 to TRBJ2-1; 8 bases are a match to TRBD1. The trim removed 5 bases at V and 1 base at J, leaving 4 bases unmatched. Per germline, CDR1 SNHLY and CDR2 FYNNEI. This CDR3 is built from 15 residues.

This sequence joins TRBV13 and TRBJ1-4; tentatively, D is TRBD1 (5 bases). This CDR3 has 15 residues. CDR1 and CDR2 from the germline V gene are PRHDT and FYEKMQ (reference sequence). Trimming stripped 2 bases from V and 7 bases from J, with 14 bases between. The CDR3 loop reads CASSLRRREGEKLFF. The CDR3 DNA is TGTGCCAGCAGCTTACGGCGCAGGGAAGGTGAAAAACTGTTTTTT. The full variable domain, completed using reference TRBV13 and TRBJ1-4, is AAGVIQSPRHLIKEKRETATLKCYPIPRHDTVYWYQQGPGQDPQFLISFYEKMQSDKGSIPDRFSAQQFSDYHSELNMSSLELGDSALYFCASSLRRREGEKLFFGSGTQLSVL.

The CDR3 reads CASSATGGRPSSGNTIYF. In DNA, the CDR3 is TGTGCCAGTAGTGCGACAGGGGGGCGACCGAGCTCTGGAAACACCATATATTTT. This chain uses TRBV19 with TRBJ1-3, with 9 positions matching TRBD1. This CDR3 spans 18 amino acids. CDR1 LNHDA and CDR2 SQIVND come from the germline V gene (reference sequence). The ends lost 5 bases at V and 0 bases at J; junction bases unmatched: 11.

This clone occurred once. The chain has TRBV28 and TRBJ2-7, with D perhaps TRBD1 (6 bases). Trimming shortened V by 6 bases and J by 6 bases, and 12 bases separated the two germline ends. Germline lookup yields CDR1 MDHEN and CDR2 SYDVKM. The CDR3 totals 12 residues. This chain's CDR3 is CASRRTGLEQYF. CDR3 nucleotide sequence: TGTGCCAGCAGGCGAACAGGGCTCGAGCAGTACTTC.

This sequence joins TRBV30 and TRBJ1-1; 7 positions agree with TRBD1. Germline trimming cut 5 bases from V and 1 base from J; bases unmatched to any gene: 1. The CDR3 runs 12 residues. The germline V gene encodes CDR1 GTSNPN and CDR2 SVGIG (reference sequence). CDR3 protein: CAWGQENTEAFF. The DNA of the CDR3 is TGTGCCTGGGGACAGGAGAACACTGAAGCTTTCTTT.

This clone has just one count. V usage is TRBV19 and J usage is TRBJ1-3, with D unclear. Germline CDR1 LNHDA, CDR2 SQIVND (reference sequence). The CDR3 loop spans 14 amino acids. Trimming left V 6 bases short and J 3 bases short, with 12 bases between. The CDR3 region is CASRPTGIGNTIYF. The DNA of the CDR3 is TGTGCCAGTAGGCCCACGGGAATTGGAAACACCATATATTTT.

As DNA, the CDR3 is TGTGCCAGCAGTTACAGGGTAGCGGGAGATAACACGCAGTATTTT. It yields the protein CASSYRVAGDNTQYF. The gene calls are TRBV6-6 and TRBJ2-3, with TRBD2 matching over 9 bases. The germline V gene has CDR1 MNHNY and CDR2 SVGAGI (reference sequence). With V trimmed by 2 bases and J by 9 bases, 9 bases remained unmatched. This CDR3 has 15 amino acids.

V gene TRBV30 combines with J gene TRBJ2-5; 7 positions agree with TRBD2. Trimming took 2 bases from V and 7 from J; bases not matched to a gene: 1. Germline V gives CDR1 GTSNPN, CDR2 SVGIG (reference sequence). The CDR3 contains 11 residues. For the CDR3, the DNA is TGTGCCTGGAGTCCTAGCGGGACCCAGTACTTC. Its translation: CAWSPSGTQYF.

This sequence joins TRBV2 and TRBJ2-7; D is uncertain. CDR1 and CDR2 from the germline V gene are SNHLY and FYNNEI. CDR3 length: 12 amino acids. Trimming removed 7 bases at V and 0 bases at J, with 7 bases between. The CDR3 spells CASTDSSYEQYF. The CDR3 DNA reads TGTGCCAGCACCGACTCCTCCTACGAGCAGTACTTC.

V gene TRBV6-6 combines with J gene TRBJ1-3; 7 bases match TRBD1. Germline V gene sequence: CDR1 MNHNY, CDR2 SVGAGI (reference sequence). Trimming at V came to 7 bases and at J to 3 bases, leaving 9 bases not matched to a gene. The CDR3 has 15 amino acids. The CDR3 region is CASTEWQGVGNTIYF. The CDR3 nucleotides read TGTGCCAGCACCGAGTGGCAGGGGGTTGGAAACACCATATATTTT.

This clone was recorded once. This rearrangement joins TRBV5-4 to TRBJ1-4; D ambiguous. CDR1 is SGHNT, CDR2 YYREEE, per germline (reference sequence). The V gene lost 0 bases and the J gene lost 3 bases, with 9 bases spanning the gap. The CDR3 contains 15 residues. The CDR3 here is CASSLGSGANEKLFF. The CDR3, as DNA: TGTGCCAGCAGCTTGGGTTCAGGCGCTAATGAAAAACTGTTTTTT.

This clone was detected once. The chain carries TRBV5-1 and TRBJ2-1, with 7 bases that match TRBD1. The length of the CDR3 is 12 residues. After removal of 4 bases from V and 10 bases from J, the junction contained 5 bases not matched to a gene. CDR1 is SGHRS and CDR2 is YFSETQ in the germline V gene. This CDR3 reads CASSTGVPEQFF. The CDR3 bases are TGCGCCAGCAGCACAGGGGTACCAGAGCAGTTCTTC. Full variable domain (rest looked up from reference TRBV5-1 and TRBJ2-1): KAGVTQTPRYLIKTRGQQVTLSCSPISGHRSVSWYQQTPGQGLQFLFEYFSETQRNKGNFPGRFSGRQFSNSRSEMNVSTLELGDSALYLCASSTGVPEQFFGPGTRLTVL.

The V gene is TRBV6-5, the J gene TRBJ2-1; maybe TRBD2 (5 bases). The germline V gene encodes CDR1 MNHEY and CDR2 SVGAGI. The CDR3 has 11 residues. Trimming removed 5 bases at V and 8 bases at J, with 7 bases between. The CDR3 loop is CASSNGDEQFF. The CDR3 DNA reads as TGTGCCAGCAGTAACGGGGATGAGCAGTTCTTC.

This chain uses TRBV19 with TRBJ2-1; D is perhaps TRBD2 (6 bases). The CDR3 totals 13 residues. V was clipped by 7 bases and J by 8 bases, with 15 bases between them. Germline CDR1 reads LNHDA; CDR2 reads SQIVND (reference sequence). As DNA, the CDR3 is TGTGCCAGTACCACATCGGGGGACCATGAGCAGTTCTTC. Encoded protein: CASTTSGDHEQFF.

The genes are TRBV7-2 and TRBJ2-7; TRBD1 might be the D (5 bases). Germline values: CDR1 SGHTA, CDR2 FQGNSA. Trimming took off 3 bases at V and 4 bases at J, with 10 bases between the two ends. The CDR3 has 13 amino acids. CDR3 residues: CASSLGLRYEQYF. DNA of the CDR3: TGTGCCAGCAGCTTGGGGCTCCGGTACGAGCAGTACTTC.

CDR3 DNA: TGTGCCAGCAGTGTTAGAGTCCGGGAGTCGACCCAGTACTTC. Its protein product is CASSVRVRESTQYF. The chain links TRBV6-4 to TRBJ2-5; D is perhaps TRBD2 (6 bases). Per the germline V gene, CDR1 is MRHNA and CDR2 is SNTAGT. This CDR3 comprises 14 residues. Trimming left V 4 bases short and J 7 bases short, with 16 bases between.

The gene calls are TRBV7-9 and TRBJ2-1; no reliable D call. The CDR3 spans 11 residues. Deletions cut 5 bases from V and 7 bases from J, with 6 bases between. Germline V gene data show CDR1 as SEHNR and CDR2 as FQNEAQ (reference sequence). DNA for the CDR3: TGTGCCAGCAGCCAAACAAATGAGCAGTTCTTC. Translation: CASSQTNEQFF.

The chain employs TRBV21-1 and TRBJ2-2; the table's TRBD2 call for D was not verified on the DNA. TRBV21-1 is described as a pseudogene. The CDR3 is 17 residues long. In nucleotides, the CDR3 is TGTGCCAGCAGCAAAGGAGGGGATAGCGGGAGACACGGGGAGCTGTTTTTT. This codes for CASSKGGDSGRHGELFF.

This chain connects TRBV4-1 to TRBJ2-3; 7 nucleotides agree with TRBD2. Germline loops: CDR1 MGHRA, CDR2 YSYEKL. The CDR3 covers 16 residues. Germline trimming cut 6 bases from V and 2 bases from J; bases unmatched to any gene: 11. DNA for the CDR3: TGCGCCAGCAGTCTGGGAGGGATTCCCCCCACAGATACGCAGTATTTT. Translation: CASSLGGIPPTDTQYF.

This sequence joins TRBV7-9 and TRBJ2-3; D is ambiguous. This CDR3 region has 15 residues. With 2 bases removed from V and 0 bases from J, the gap between germline ends came to 9 bases. Germline V gene lookup returns CDR1 SEHNR and CDR2 FQNEAQ (reference sequence). The CDR3 loop reads CASSLTIPSTDTQYF. The CDR3 DNA is TGTGCCAGCAGCTTAACAATACCTAGCACAGATACGCAGTATTTT. The full variable domain, its missing parts supplied by reference TRBV7-9 and TRBJ2-3, is DTGVSQNPRHKITKRGQNVTFRCDPISEHNRLYWYRQTLGQGPEFLTYFQNEAQLEKSRLLSDRFSAERPKGSFSTLEIQRTEQGDSAMYLCASSLTIPSTDTQYFGPGTRLTVL.

The chain is built from TRBV19 and TRBJ1-5; a weak D match, TRBD1 (5 bases). The CDR3 is made up of 14 amino acids. V was cut by 5 bases and J by 6 bases, with 14 bases left in between. CDR1 and CDR2 (germline): LNHDA, SQIVND (reference sequence). The CDR3 sequence is CASSLAGGSQPQHF. CDR3 nucleotide sequence: TGTGCCAGTAGTCTGGCCGGGGGTAGTCAGCCCCAGCATTTT.

The chain couples TRBV28 to TRBJ1-2; D is ambiguous. Trimming cost V 1 base and J 6 bases, with 12 bases left between them. Germline lookup yields CDR1 MDHEN and CDR2 SYDVKM. The CDR3 contains 14 residues. The CDR3 spells CASSLFSVLDGYTF. For the CDR3, the DNA is TGTGCCAGCAGTTTATTCTCGGTCTTGGATGGCTACACCTTC.

V is TRBV18 and J is TRBJ2-7; D not resolved. The germline CDR1 and CDR2 sequences are KGHSH and LQKENI. The CDR3 has 15 amino acids. V was trimmed by 2 bases and J by 6 bases, leaving 17 bases between them. The CDR3 bases are TGTGCCAGCTCACCAGAATATACGGTCTTAGCCGAGCAGTACTTC. Amino acid sequence: CASSPEYTVLAEQYF. The variable domain in full, completed from reference TRBV18 and TRBJ2-7, reads NAGVMQNPRHLVRRRGQEARLRCSPMKGHSHVYWYRQLPEEGLKFMVYLQKENIIDESGMPKERFSAEFPKEGPSILRIQQVVRGDSAAYFCASSPEYTVLAEQYFGPGTRLTVT.

The V gene is TRBV19, the J gene TRBJ1-2; 7 bases line up with TRBD1. The CDR3 consists of 15 residues. The trim removed 7 bases at V and 4 bases at J, leaving 12 bases unmatched. Germline V gene data show CDR1 as LNHDA and CDR2 as SQIVND (reference sequence). The CDR3 DNA reads as TGTGCCAGTATTGCAGGGGGAAAGGCCCCCTATGGCTACACCTTC. It codes for CASIAGGKAPYGYTF.

This chain joins TRBV6-1 and TRBJ1-5, with a weak D call TRBD1 (5 bases). This CDR3 has 14 residues. Trimming left V 2 bases short and J 4 bases short, with 9 bases between. The germline gives CDR1 MNHNS, CDR2 SASEGT. This chain's CDR3 is CASSEFRANQPQHF. The CDR3 DNA is TGTGCCAGCAGTGAATTCAGGGCGAATCAGCCCCAGCATTTT.

The chain employs TRBV11-2 and TRBJ1-5; D perhaps matches TRBD1 (5 bases). V lost 5 bases, J lost 7 bases, and 15 bases lay in between. The CDR3 has 14 amino acids. Germline CDR1 is SGHAT and CDR2 is FQNNGV. The CDR3 DNA reads as TGTGCCAGCAGCCCCTCGGGGGGAGGGCAGCCCCAGCATTTT. This translates into CASSPSGGGQPQHF.

This sequence joins TRBV11-1 and TRBJ2-7; 8 bases align to TRBD2. V lost 3 bases to trimming and J lost 3 bases; unmatched junction nucleotides: 7. Per the germline V gene, CDR1 is SGHAT and CDR2 is FQDESV (reference sequence). The CDR3 is 15 amino acids. The CDR3: CASSLTSETLYEQYF. CDR3 DNA sequence: TGTGCCAGCAGCTTGACTAGCGAAACTCTCTACGAGCAGTACTTC.